This T cell receptor (beta chain) originates from a study of T-cell reconstitution after alpha-beta-depleted transplantation in children. Study-level findings and limits: When one year had passed after transplant, most T-cell counts and diversity came from newly produced T cells. Two months or so post-transplant, alpha-beta T cells reportedly derived from several hundred expanded graft clones.

About this clonotype: Its specificity is not known.

Library preparation (for TCRbeta) was performed with unique molecular identifiers. MiXCR was run by TCRdb on the PCR reads, yielding one entry per CDR3 protein. The sample includes roughly 120,000 distinct CDR3 sequences, about 21% of them seen just once. This sequence was found in a male patient aged 2 to 9 who had a stem cell transplant for chronic granulomatous disease, so the T cells may come from the graft donor. Sample: PBMCs, mostly from graft donor cells, taken 180 days after TCRalphabeta/CD19-depleted stem cell transplant.

Written as DNA, the CDR3 is TGTGCCAGCAGCCAAACAGGGGTCGATGAGCAGTTCTTC. It encodes CASSQTGVDEQFF. The gene calls are TRBV7-9 and TRBJ2-1, with 7 bases matching TRBD1. This CDR3 has 13 residues. From germline, CDR1 is SEHNR and CDR2 FQNEAQ (reference sequence). V was clipped by 5 bases and J by 8 bases; unmatched bases: 6.